Below, 2 T cell receptor beta chains from the same sample are listed, as sequenced in a study of shared clonotypes between healthy human individuals. Libraries were prepared by immunoSEQ multiplex PCR; TCRdb keeps only in-frame clonotypes and omits some of them. The profile shows about 710,000 clones, around 77% of them singletons. Sequenced material: memory CD4+ T cells sorted from blood. As to subset: CD45RA-negative fraction. The receptors originated from a woman between 25 and 40 years old in good health.

The chain carries TRBV14 and TRBJ2-7; D remains unclear. Germline CDR1 reads SGHDN; CDR2 reads FVKESK. The CDR3 consists of 16 residues. V was clipped by 1 base and J by 5 bases, with 18 bases between them. The CDR3 nucleotides read TGTGCCAGCAGCCAAGCGGTGTCCGTCATCGTCCACGAGCAGTACTTC. Amino acids: CASSQAVSVIVHEQYF.

In its sample, this clone was seen once. The rearrangement links TRBV2 to TRBJ1-4; 8 bases map to TRBD1. The CDR3 loop spans 16 amino acids. V gave up 9 bases and J gave up 8 bases; unmatched junction bases: 17. Germline V gene data show CDR1 as SNHLY and CDR2 as FYNNEI. CDR3 coding DNA: TGTGCCAGTTCTTTACCCAGGGGGCGCGGAAACGAAAAACTGTTTTTT. Its translation is CASSLPRGRGNEKLFF. Combining the CDR3 with reference TRBV2 and TRBJ1-4 gives the whole variable domain EPEVTQTPSHQVTQMGQEVILRCVPISNHLYFYWYRQILGQKVEFLVSFYNNEISEKSEIFDDQFSVERPDGSNFTLKIRSTKLEDSAMYFCASSLPRGRGNEKLFFGSGTQLSVL.